This TCR beta chain was retrieved from a study of T-cell reconstitution after alpha-beta-depleted transplantation in children. This clonotype was seen repeatedly, ten times or more. One end of the junction fails to match germline, which may point to a read error. During its preparation, the TCRbeta library received unique molecular identifiers. TCRdb re-called the PCR reads with MiXCR, one entry per CDR3 protein. Of approximately 83,000 distinct CDR3 sequences listed, over 9% were seen once; the top ten hold about 15%. Germline CDR1 and CDR2: SGHTA and FQGNSA. CDR3 length: 12 amino acids. This clonotype was obtained from a human donor who donated a stem cell graft to a child with inherited bone marrow failure. Sequencing was performed on PBMCs from the stem cell graft donor, taken from the stem cell graft. The gene calls are TRBV7-2 and TRBJ2-7; D ambiguous. In DNA form, the CDR3 reads TGTGCCAGCAACAAGCCTACCGCCGAGCTAGAATTC. It translates to CASNKPTAELEF.